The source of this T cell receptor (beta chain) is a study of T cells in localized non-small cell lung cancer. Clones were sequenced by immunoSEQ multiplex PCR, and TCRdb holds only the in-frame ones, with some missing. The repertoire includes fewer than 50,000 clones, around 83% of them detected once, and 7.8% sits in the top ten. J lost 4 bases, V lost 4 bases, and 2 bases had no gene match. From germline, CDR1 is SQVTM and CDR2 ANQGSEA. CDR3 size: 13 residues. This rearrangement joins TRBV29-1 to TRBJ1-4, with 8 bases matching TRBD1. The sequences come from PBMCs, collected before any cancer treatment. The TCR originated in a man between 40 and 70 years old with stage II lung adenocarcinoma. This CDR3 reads CSVGQGRNEKLFF. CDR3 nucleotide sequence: TGCAGCGTTGGACAGGGGCGTAATGAAAAACTGTTTTTT.